This T cell receptor (beta chain) appears in the sequencing data of a study of cytomegalovirus exposure and HLA in healthy donors. The CDR3 is made up of 15 amino acids. Germline lookup yields CDR1 SGHVS and CDR2 FNYEAQ. After removal of 1 base from V and 6 bases from J, the junction contained 3 bases not matched to a gene. The PCR ran on 60 Vbeta and 13 Jbeta primers. This table comes from immunoSEQ multiplex PCR, and its TCRdb copy is limited to in-frame clones, with some not included. The table lists about 190,000 clones, less than 90% of them singletons, with about 0.25% in the top ten. The chain uses TRBV7-6 and TRBJ2-1; 10 bases line up with TRBD2. This receptor was obtained from a boy between 10 and 17 years old in good health and CMV-seronegative. The sequenced material came from PBMCs. The CDR3 reads CASSLDASGGNEQFF. The CDR3 DNA reads TGTGCCAGCAGCTTAGACGCTAGCGGGGGCAATGAGCAGTTCTTC.